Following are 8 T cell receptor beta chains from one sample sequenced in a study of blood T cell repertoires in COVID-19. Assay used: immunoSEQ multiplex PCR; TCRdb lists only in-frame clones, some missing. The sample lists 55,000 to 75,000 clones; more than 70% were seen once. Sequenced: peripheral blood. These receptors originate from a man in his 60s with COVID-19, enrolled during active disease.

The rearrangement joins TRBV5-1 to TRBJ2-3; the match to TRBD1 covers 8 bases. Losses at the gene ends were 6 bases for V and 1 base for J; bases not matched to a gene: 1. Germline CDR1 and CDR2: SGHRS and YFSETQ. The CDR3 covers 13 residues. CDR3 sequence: CASTTGGTDTQYF. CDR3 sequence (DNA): TGCGCCAGCACGACAGGGGGCACAGATACGCAGTATTTT.

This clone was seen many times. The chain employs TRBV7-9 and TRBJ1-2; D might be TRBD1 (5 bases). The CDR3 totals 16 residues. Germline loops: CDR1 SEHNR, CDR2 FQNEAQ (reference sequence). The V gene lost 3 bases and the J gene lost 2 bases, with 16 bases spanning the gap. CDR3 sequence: CASSFRQRRYNYGYTF. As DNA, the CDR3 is TGTGCCAGCAGCTTTAGACAGAGACGTTACAACTATGGCTACACCTTC.

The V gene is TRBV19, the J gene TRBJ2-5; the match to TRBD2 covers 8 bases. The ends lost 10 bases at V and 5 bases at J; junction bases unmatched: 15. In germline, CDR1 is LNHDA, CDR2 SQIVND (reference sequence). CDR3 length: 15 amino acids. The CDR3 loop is CATSRSGAQRETQYF. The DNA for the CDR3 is TGTGCCACCAGCCGTAGCGGGGCCCAAAGGGAGACCCAGTACTTC.

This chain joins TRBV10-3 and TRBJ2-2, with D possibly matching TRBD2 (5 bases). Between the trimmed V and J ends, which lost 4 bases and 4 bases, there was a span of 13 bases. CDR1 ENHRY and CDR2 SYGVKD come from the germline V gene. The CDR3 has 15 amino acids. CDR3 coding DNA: TGTGCCATCAGTGGGGAGCAATTAGGCACCGGGGAGCTGTTTTTT. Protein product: CAISGEQLGTGELFF.

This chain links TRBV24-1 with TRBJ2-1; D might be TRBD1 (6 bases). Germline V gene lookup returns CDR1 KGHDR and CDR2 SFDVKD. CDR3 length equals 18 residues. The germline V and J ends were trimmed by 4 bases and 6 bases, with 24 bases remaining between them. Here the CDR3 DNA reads TGTGCCACCAGTGAACCAACAGGGTCGGGTATCTATGGCAATGAGCAGTTCTTC. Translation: CATSEPTGSGIYGNEQFF.

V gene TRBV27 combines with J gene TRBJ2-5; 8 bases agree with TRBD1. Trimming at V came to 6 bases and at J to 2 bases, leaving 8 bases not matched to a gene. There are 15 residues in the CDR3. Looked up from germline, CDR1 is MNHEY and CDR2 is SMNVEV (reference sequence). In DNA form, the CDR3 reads TGTGCCAGCAGGCTGCAGGGGGCAAGTCAAGAGACCCAGTACTTC. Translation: CASRLQGASQETQYF.

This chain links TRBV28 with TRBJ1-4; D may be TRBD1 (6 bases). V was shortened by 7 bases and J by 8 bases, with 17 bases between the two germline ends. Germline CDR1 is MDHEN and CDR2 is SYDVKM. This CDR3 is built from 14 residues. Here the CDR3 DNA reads TGTGCCAGCAATTCAGGGGAGTACCTAGAAAAACTGTTTTTT. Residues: CASNSGEYLEKLFF.

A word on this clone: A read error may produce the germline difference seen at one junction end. The CDR3 coding sequence is TGCGCCCGCAGCTTCGCGGGGGGGGATTACGAGCAGTACTTC. Translation gives CARSFAGGDYEQYF. The gene calls are TRBV5-1 and TRBJ2-7, with TRBD2 matching 9 bases. CDR1 is SGHRS and CDR2 is YFSETQ in the germline V gene. The CDR3 runs to 14 residues.